This T cell receptor beta chain was sequenced in a study of blood T cell repertoires in COVID-19. Study details: COVID-19 samples, acute and convalescent, were from the United States, Italy and Spain.

V lost 3 bases and J 5 bases, leaving 7 bases between the germline ends. The CDR3 runs 13 residues. The germline V gene has CDR1 SNHLY and CDR2 FYNNEI. In the study's own analysis: Counts of nucleated cells, estimated from reference gene primer amplification, were obtained. TCRdb's copy holds only in-frame clones and misses some; the assay was immunoSEQ multiplex PCR. That table supplies the V and J calls and clone size; D and trimming were determined from the DNA. Counted here are some 50,000 clones, around 85% occurring once; the ten biggest clones make up 11% to 15%. Sequenced sample: peripheral blood. The gene calls are TRBV2 and TRBJ2-2; D might be TRBD2 (5 bases). The sequence was obtained from a human donor in a cohort sampled during active COVID-19. CDR3 in DNA: TGTGCCAGCAGTGAGAGGGAAACCGGGGAGCTGTTTTTT. Its protein is CASSERETGELFF.